This paragraph reports one T cell receptor (beta chain). As yet, its antigen is unknown. The method was immunoSEQ multiplex PCR; TCRdb's version includes in-frame clones alone and lacks a portion of them. The repertoire holds over 70,000 clones, with 70% to 90% as singletons. The donors were members of the validation cohort comprising over a hundred subjects, separate from the roughly 600-subject first cohort. The sample belongs to a study of cytomegalovirus exposure and HLA in healthy donors. CDR1 is ENHRY and CDR2 is SYGVKD in the germline V gene. The CDR3 has 14 amino acids. Losses at the gene ends were 9 bases for V and 8 bases for J; bases not matched to a gene: 6. The study's findings and limits: TCR beta chains numbering approximately 150 were designated cytomegalovirus-associated. It was confirmed in vitro that three of the CMV-associated chains were specific for CMV antigens.

The sample was PBMCs. V gene TRBV10-3 combines with J gene TRBJ2-3, with 15 bases that match TRBD2. The source is a woman under 30 in good health and CMV-seropositive. The CDR3 DNA reads TGTGCCATGAGGACTAGCGGGGGGGCAGGTACGCAGTATTTT. Its protein product is CAMRTSGGAGTQYF.